Following are 12 T cell receptor beta chains from one sample sequenced in a study of blood T cell repertoires in COVID-19. Assay used: immunoSEQ multiplex PCR; TCRdb lists only in-frame clones, some missing. Among some 70,000 clones listed, approximately 91% were seen once. Sample: peripheral blood. The receptors stem from a human donor in a cohort sampled during active COVID-19.

The chain has TRBV11-2 and TRBJ2-1; D uncertain. The CDR3 has 12 amino acids. Deletions cut 1 base from V and 9 bases from J, with 7 bases between. Germline loops: CDR1 SGHAT, CDR2 FQNNGV. The CDR3 region is CASSLVSFEQFF. Written as DNA, the CDR3 is TGTGCCAGCAGCTTAGTATCCTTTGAGCAGTTCTTC.

The chain links TRBV7-2 to TRBJ2-7, with 7 bases identical to TRBD2. Germline trimming cut 1 base from V and 0 bases from J; bases unmatched to any gene: 6. CDR1 and CDR2 (germline): SGHTA, FQGNSA. The length of the CDR3 is 16 residues. The CDR3 DNA reads TGTGCCAGCAGCTTAGGGGGAGGGGTGGGCTCCTACGAGCAGTACTTC. Translated, it gives CASSLGGGVGSYEQYF.

V is TRBV6-2 or TRBV6-3 and J is TRBJ1-5, with a tentative D call TRBD1 (6 bases). The ends were cut back, 0 bases at V and 6 bases at J, with 12 bases in the middle. Germline V CDR1 and CDR2: MNHEY, SVGEGT. The CDR3 is 15 amino acids. CDR3: CASSYSGGAGQPQHF. The CDR3 nucleotides read TGTGCCAGCAGTTACTCGGGGGGGGCTGGTCAGCCCCAGCATTTT.

The chain couples TRBV2 to TRBJ1-2, with TRBD1 matching over 9 bases. Germline lookup yields CDR1 SNHLY and CDR2 FYNNEI. This CDR3 region has 16 residues. The ends lost 0 bases at V and 4 bases at J; junction bases unmatched: 6. CDR3: CASSEAGQGHIYGYTF. The CDR3 coding sequence is TGTGCCAGCAGTGAAGCAGGACAGGGGCACATCTATGGCTACACCTTC.

V is TRBV5-6 and J is TRBJ1-5; no reliable D call. This CDR3 region has 14 residues. Germline CDR1 and CDR2: SGHDT and YYEEEE. V gave up 0 bases and J gave up 6 bases, with 10 bases separating them. CDR3 sequence (DNA): TGTGCCAGCAGCTTGGGGGAGTACGGTCAGCCCCAGCATTTT. Amino acid sequence: CASSLGEYGQPQHF.

V and J are TRBV29-1 and TRBJ2-3; 7 positions agree with TRBD1. The V gene's germline CDR1 is SQVTM and CDR2 ANQGSEA. The CDR3 has 12 amino acids. The V and J ends lost 5 bases and 9 bases, in that order; junction bases with no gene match: 8. The CDR3 loop reads CSVQGVYATQYF. CDR3 DNA: TGCAGCGTTCAGGGGGTATATGCGACGCAGTATTTT.

The chain links TRBV6-6 to TRBJ1-2, with 8 bases identical to TRBD1. The V gene's germline CDR1 is MNHNY and CDR2 SVGAGI (reference sequence). The CDR3 has 13 residues. The ends lost 6 bases at V and 6 bases at J; junction bases unmatched: 6. CDR3 amino acids: CASSLDRVDGYTF. CDR3 sequence (DNA): TGTGCCAGCAGCCTGGACAGGGTTGATGGCTACACCTTC.

The table lists this clone with a count of one. The chain uses TRBV5-4 and TRBJ2-5; 9 bases line up with TRBD2. The CDR3 is 15 amino acids. The germline gives CDR1 SGHNT, CDR2 YYREEE (reference sequence). Germline trimming cut 1 base from V and 6 bases from J; bases unmatched to any gene: 7. CDR3: CASSLRPSGTQTQYF. The CDR3 DNA is TGTGCCAGCAGCTTGAGGCCTAGCGGGACCCAGACCCAGTACTTC.

CDR3 region: CATFGTNYNEQFF. CDR3 DNA: TGTGCCACCTTCGGGACTAACTACAATGAGCAGTTCTTC. The chain links TRBV2 to TRBJ2-1; 7 nucleotides align to TRBD2. This CDR3 comprises 13 residues. J gave up 3 bases and V 10 bases, and 6 bases lay outside the gene matches. Germline CDR1 SNHLY, CDR2 FYNNEI.

The rearrangement links TRBV10-3 to TRBJ2-2; TRBD2 agrees at 12 bases. The CDR3 has 17 amino acids. Germline lookup yields CDR1 ENHRY and CDR2 SYGVKD. The V segment lost 0 bases and the J segment 4 bases; nucleotides outside the gene matches: 3. The DNA for the CDR3 is TGTGCCATCAGTGAGTCGGGGACTAGCGGGTCCACCGGGGAGCTGTTTTTT. This sequence encodes CAISESGTSGSTGELFF.

The V and J genes are TRBV4-2 and TRBJ2-2, with TRBD1 matching over 12 bases. This CDR3 is 16 amino acids long. Germline V CDR1 and CDR2: LGHNA, YNFKEQ. The V and J ends lost 3 bases and 7 bases, in that order; junction bases with no gene match: 6. As DNA, the CDR3 is TGTGCCAGCAGCCAGGGACAGGGGGCGAGGAACGGGGAGCTGTTTTTT. Translated: CASSQGQGARNGELFF.

The V gene is TRBV9, the J gene TRBJ2-1; 8 bases are shared with TRBD2. Germline V gene sequence: CDR1 SGDLS, CDR2 YYNGEE. J gave up 15 bases and V 0 bases, and 5 bases lay outside the gene matches. CDR3 length equals 12 residues. This CDR3 is CASSVGTSGLFF. CDR3 nucleotide sequence: TGTGCCAGCAGCGTAGGTACTAGCGGCCTGTTCTTC.